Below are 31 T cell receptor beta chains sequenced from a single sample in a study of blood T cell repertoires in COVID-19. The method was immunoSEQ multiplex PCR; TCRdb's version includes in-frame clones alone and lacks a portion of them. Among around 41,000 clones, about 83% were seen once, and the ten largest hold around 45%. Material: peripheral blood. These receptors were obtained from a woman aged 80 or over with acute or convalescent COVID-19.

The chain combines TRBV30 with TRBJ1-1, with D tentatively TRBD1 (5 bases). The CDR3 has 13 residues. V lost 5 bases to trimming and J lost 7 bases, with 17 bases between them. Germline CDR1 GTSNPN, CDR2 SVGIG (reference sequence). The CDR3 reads CAWSYGGAGEAFF. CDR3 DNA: TGTGCCTGGTCATACGGAGGGGCAGGTGAAGCTTTCTTT.

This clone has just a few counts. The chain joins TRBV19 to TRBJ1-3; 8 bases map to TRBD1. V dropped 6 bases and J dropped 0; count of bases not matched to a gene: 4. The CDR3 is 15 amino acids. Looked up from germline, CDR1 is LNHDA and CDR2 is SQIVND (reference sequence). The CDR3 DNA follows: TGTGCCAGTAGCCGGACAGGGACCTCTGGAAACACCATATATTTT. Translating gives CASSRTGTSGNTIYF.

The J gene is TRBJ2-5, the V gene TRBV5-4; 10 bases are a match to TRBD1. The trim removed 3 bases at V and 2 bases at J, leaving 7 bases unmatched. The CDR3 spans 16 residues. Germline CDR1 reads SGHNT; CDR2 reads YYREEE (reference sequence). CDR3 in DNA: TGTGCCAGCAGCTCACCGGGACAGGGGTTACAAGAGACCCAGTACTTC. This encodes CASSSPGQGLQETQYF.

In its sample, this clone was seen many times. This chain's CDR3 is CASSVQGFGTYEQYF. In DNA, the CDR3 is TGTGCCAGTAGCGTACAGGGTTTTGGAACCTACGAGCAGTACTTC. This sequence joins TRBV19 and TRBJ2-7; perhaps TRBD1 as D (6 bases). Germline V CDR1 and CDR2: LNHDA, SQIVND (reference sequence). V lost 6 bases and J 2 bases, leaving 17 bases between the germline ends. The CDR3 consists of 15 residues.

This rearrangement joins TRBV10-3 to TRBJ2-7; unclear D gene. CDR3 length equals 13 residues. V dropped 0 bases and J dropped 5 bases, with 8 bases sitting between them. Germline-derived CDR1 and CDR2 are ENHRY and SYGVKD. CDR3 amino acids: CAISESPGDEQYF. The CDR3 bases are TGTGCCATCAGTGAGTCCCCCGGAGACGAGCAGTACTTC.

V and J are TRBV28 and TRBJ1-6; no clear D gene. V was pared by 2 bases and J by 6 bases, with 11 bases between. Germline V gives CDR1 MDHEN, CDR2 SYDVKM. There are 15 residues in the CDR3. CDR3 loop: CASSLGGRSNSPLHF. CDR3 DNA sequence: TGTGCCAGCAGTTTAGGTGGTCGGTCTAATTCACCCCTCCACTTT.

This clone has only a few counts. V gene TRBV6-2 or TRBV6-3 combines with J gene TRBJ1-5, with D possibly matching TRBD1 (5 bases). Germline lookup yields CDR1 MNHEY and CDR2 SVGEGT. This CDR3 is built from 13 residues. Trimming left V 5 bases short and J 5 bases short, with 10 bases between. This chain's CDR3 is CASSTDSYQPQHF. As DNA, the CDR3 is TGTGCCAGCAGTACAGACAGTTATCAGCCCCAGCATTTT.

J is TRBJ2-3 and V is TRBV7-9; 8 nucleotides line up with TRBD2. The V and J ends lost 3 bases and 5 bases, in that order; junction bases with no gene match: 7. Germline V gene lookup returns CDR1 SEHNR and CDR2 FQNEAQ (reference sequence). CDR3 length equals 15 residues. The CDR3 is CASSFSRGGGDTQYF. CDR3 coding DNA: TGTGCCAGCAGCTTTTCCCGGGGGGGCGGAGATACGCAGTATTTT.

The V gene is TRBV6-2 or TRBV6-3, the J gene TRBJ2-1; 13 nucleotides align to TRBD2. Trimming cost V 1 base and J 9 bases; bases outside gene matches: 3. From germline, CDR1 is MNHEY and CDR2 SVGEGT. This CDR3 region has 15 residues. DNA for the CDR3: TGTGCCAGCAGTTACTTGGGACTAGCGGGGACTGAGCAGTTCTTC. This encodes CASSYLGLAGTEQFF.

CDR3 nucleotide sequence: TGTGCCAGCAGCCCATGGACAGGGAATGAAAAACTGTTTTTT. Protein product: CASSPWTGNEKLFF. This sequence joins TRBV11-2 and TRBJ1-4; 8 positions agree with TRBD1. The CDR3 has 14 amino acids. The V segment lost 5 bases and the J segment 5 bases; nucleotides outside the gene matches: 4. Germline CDR1 is SGHAT and CDR2 is FQNNGV.

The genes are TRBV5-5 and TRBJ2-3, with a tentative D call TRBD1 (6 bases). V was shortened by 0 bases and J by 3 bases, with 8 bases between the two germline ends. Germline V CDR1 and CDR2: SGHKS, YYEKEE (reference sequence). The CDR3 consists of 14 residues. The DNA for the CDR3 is TGTGCCAGCAGCTTGGGGGGGCAGACAGATACGCAGTATTTT. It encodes CASSLGGQTDTQYF.

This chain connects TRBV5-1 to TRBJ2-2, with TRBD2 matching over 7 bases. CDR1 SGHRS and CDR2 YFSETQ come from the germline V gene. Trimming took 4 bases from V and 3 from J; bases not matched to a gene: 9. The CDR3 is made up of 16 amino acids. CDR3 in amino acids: CASSLDGTTYTGELFF. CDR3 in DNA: TGCGCCAGCAGCCTGGACGGGACTACTTACACCGGGGAGCTGTTTTTT.

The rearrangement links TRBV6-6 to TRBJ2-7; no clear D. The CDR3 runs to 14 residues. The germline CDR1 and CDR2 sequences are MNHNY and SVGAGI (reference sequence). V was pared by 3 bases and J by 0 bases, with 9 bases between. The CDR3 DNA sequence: TGTGCCAGCAGTTATGGCGGCCGCTCCTACGAGCAGTACTTC. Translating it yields CASSYGGRSYEQYF.

The CDR3: CASGGGRFYNSPLHF. CDR3 sequence (DNA): TGTGCCAGCGGCGGAGGACGTTTCTATAATTCACCCCTCCACTTT. The rearrangement links TRBV6-5 to TRBJ1-6, with D hard to call. Per germline, CDR1 MNHEY and CDR2 SVGAGI. V lost 8 bases and J lost 3, with 14 bases in between. The CDR3 is made up of 15 amino acids.

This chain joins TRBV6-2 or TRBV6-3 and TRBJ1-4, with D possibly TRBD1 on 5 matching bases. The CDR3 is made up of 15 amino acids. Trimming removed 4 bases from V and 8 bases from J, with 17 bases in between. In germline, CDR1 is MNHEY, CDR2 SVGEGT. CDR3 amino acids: CASSSVWGFGEKLFF. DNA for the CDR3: TGTGCCAGCAGTTCCGTCTGGGGCTTCGGAGAAAAACTGTTTTTT.

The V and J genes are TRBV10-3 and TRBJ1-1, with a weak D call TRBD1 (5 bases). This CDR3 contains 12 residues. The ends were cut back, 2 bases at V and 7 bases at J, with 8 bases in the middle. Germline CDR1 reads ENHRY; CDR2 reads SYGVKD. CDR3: CAISEGQGEAFF. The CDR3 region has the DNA TGTGCCATCAGTGAGGGGCAGGGTGAAGCTTTCTTT.

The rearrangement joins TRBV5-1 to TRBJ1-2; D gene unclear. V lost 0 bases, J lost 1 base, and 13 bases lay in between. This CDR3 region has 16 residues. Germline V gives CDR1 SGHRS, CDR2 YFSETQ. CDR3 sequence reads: CASSLALDSGNYGYTF. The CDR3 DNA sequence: TGCGCCAGCAGCTTGGCCCTGGATTCGGGTAACTATGGCTACACCTTC.

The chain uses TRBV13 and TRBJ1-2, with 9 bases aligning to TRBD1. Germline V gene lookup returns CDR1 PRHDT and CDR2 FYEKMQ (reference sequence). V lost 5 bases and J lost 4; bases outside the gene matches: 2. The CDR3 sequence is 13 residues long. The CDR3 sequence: CASSRGQGYGYTF. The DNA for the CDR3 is TGTGCCAGCAGCAGGGGACAGGGCTATGGCTACACCTTC.

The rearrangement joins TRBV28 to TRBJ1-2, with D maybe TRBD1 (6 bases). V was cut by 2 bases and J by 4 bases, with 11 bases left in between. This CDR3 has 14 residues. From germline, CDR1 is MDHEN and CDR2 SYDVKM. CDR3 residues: CASSLGQTLYGYTF. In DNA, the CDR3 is TGTGCCAGCAGTTTAGGACAGACCCTCTATGGCTACACCTTC.

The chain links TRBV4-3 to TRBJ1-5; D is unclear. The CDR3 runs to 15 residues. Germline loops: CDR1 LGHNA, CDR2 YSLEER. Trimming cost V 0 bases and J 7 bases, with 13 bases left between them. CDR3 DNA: TGCGCCAGCAGCCAAGAAGCACGGGTTTCGCAGCCCCAGCATTTT. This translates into CASSQEARVSQPQHF.

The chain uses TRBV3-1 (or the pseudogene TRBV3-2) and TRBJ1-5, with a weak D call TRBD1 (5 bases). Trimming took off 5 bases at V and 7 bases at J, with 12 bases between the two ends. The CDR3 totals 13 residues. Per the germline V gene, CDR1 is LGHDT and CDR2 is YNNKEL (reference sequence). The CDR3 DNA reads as TGTGCCAGCAGCGGCCGGGGGGACCAGCCCCAGCATTTT. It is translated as CASSGRGDQPQHF.

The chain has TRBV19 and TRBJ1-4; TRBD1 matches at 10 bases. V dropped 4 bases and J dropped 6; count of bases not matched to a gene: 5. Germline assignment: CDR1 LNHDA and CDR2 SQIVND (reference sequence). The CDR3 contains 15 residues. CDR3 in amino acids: CASSTRTGGDEKLFF. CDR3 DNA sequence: TGTGCCAGTAGTACCCGGACAGGGGGAGATGAAAAACTGTTTTTT.

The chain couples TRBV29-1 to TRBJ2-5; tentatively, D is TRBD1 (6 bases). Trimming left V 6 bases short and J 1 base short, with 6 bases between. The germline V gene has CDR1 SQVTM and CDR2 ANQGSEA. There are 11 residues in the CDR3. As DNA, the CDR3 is TGCAGCGTGGACAGCCAAGAGACCCAGTACTTC. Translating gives CSVDSQETQYF.

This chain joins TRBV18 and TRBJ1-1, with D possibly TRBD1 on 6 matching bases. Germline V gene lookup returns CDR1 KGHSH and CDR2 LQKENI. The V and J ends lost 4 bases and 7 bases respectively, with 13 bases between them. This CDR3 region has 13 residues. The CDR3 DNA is TGTGCCAGCTCACTCTCCGGGACAATTGAAGCTTTCTTT. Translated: CASSLSGTIEAFF.

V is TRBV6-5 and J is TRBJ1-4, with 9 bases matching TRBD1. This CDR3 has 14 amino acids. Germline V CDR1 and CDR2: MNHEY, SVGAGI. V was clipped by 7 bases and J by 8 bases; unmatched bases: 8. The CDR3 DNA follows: TGTGCCAGCACAGGGACAGGGAATGGCGAAAAACTGTTTTTT. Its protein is CASTGTGNGEKLFF.

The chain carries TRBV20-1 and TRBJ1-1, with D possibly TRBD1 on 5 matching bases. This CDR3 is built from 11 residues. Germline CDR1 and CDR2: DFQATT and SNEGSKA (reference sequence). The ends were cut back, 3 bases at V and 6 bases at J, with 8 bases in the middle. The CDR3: CSARPRAEAFF. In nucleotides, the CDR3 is TGCAGTGCTAGGCCCAGGGCTGAAGCTTTCTTT.

The CDR3 DNA sequence: TGTGCCAGCAGCTTAGTGATAGCGGGGGGCCGAAGCACAGATACGCAGTATTTT. Translating gives CASSLVIAGGRSTDTQYF. This sequence joins TRBV7-2 and TRBJ2-3; the match to TRBD2 covers 10 bases. This CDR3 comprises 18 residues. The germline CDR1 and CDR2 sequences are SGHTA and FQGNSA. The V gene end was trimmed by 1 base and the J gene end by 0 bases; junction bases not matched to a gene: 7. Complete variable domain (other parts from reference TRBV7-2 and TRBJ2-3): GAGVSQSPSNKVTEKGKDVELRCDPISGHTALYWYRQSLGQGLEFLIYFQGNSAPDKSGLPSDRFSAERTGGSVSTLTIQRTQQEDSAVYLCASSLVIAGGRSTDTQYFGPGTRLTVL.

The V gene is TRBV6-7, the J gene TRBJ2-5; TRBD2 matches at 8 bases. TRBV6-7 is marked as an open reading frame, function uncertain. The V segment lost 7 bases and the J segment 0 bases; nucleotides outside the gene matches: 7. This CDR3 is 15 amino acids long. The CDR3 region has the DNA TGTGCCAGCATCCCGAGTAGCGGGGACCAAGAGACCCAGTACTTC. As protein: CASIPSSGDQETQYF.

The CDR3 reads CASSFGQGLYEQYF. The CDR3 region has the DNA TGTGCCAGCAGCTTCGGACAGGGCCTCTACGAGCAGTACTTC. J is TRBJ2-7 and V is TRBV13; 8 bases match TRBD1. The CDR3 totals 14 residues. Germline lookup yields CDR1 PRHDT and CDR2 FYEKMQ (reference sequence). V was pared by 3 bases and J by 3 bases, with 4 bases of the junction left unmatched.

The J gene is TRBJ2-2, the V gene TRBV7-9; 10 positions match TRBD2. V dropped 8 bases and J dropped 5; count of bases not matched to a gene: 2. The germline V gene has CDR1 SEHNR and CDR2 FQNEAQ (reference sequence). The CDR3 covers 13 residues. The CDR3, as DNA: TGTGCCAGCGCTAGCGGGGGTACCGGGGAGCTGTTTTTT. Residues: CASASGGTGELFF.

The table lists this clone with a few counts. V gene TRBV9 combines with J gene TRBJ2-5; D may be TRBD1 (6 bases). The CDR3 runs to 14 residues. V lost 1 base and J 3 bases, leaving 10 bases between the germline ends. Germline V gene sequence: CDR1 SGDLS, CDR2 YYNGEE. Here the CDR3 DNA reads TGTGCCAGCAGCGTACATGCAGGGGAAGAGACCCAGTACTTC. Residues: CASSVHAGEETQYF.